These 13 T cell receptor beta chains share one sample of origin, sequenced in a study of glioma-infiltrating T cells. Amplification of TCR alpha and beta CDR3 regions from RNA used iRepertoire nested multiplex PCR. TCRdb passed the multiplex PCR reads through MiXCR, listing each CDR3 protein once. The data hold 90,000 to 100,000 distinct CDR3 sequences, with 35% to 45% observed a single time. Sequences were obtained from glioma tissue, nonneoplastic brain tissue, or PBMCs (not recorded which). The receptors were sampled from a human donor with low-grade glioma or glioblastoma, undergoing nonglioma brain surgery, or in good health (not recorded which).

The rearrangement links TRBV28 to TRBJ1-5, with 9 bases fitting TRBD1. The germline gives CDR1 MDHEN, CDR2 SYDVKM. This CDR3 is built from 14 residues. V lost 5 bases to trimming and J lost 5 bases; unmatched junction nucleotides: 4. The CDR3 loop reads CASSGDRADQPQHF. CDR3 bases: TGTGCCAGCAGTGGGGACAGGGCGGATCAGCCCCAGCATTTT. Using reference TRBV28 and TRBJ1-5 for the parts outside the CDR3, the full variable domain is DVKVTQSSRYLVKRTGEKVFLECVQDMDHENMFWYRQDPGLGLRLIYFSYDVKMKEKGDIPEGYSVSREKKERFSLILESASTNQTSMYLCASSGDRADQPQHFGDGTRLSIL.

This clonotype was seen many times. The chain is built from TRBV12-3 or TRBV12-4 and TRBJ2-5, with TRBD1 as a possible D gene (6 bases). This CDR3 spans 15 amino acids. Trimming shortened V by 3 bases and J by 1 base, and 12 bases separated the two germline ends. The CDR3 region is CASSFQQGPQETQYF. CDR3 nucleotide sequence: TGTGCCAGCAGTTTCCAACAGGGCCCCCAAGAGACCCAGTACTTC.

Many counts were recorded for this clonotype. Relative to the germline gene, one junction end is altered; a read error may explain this. This chain joins TRBV12-3 or TRBV12-4 and TRBJ2-7; D perhaps matches TRBD1 (6 bases). The CDR3 runs to 13 residues. The CDR3 protein is CASSRGQTYGQYF. DNA for the CDR3: TGTGCCAGCAGCCGAGGACAGACCTACGGGCAGTACTTC.

The genes are TRBV6-4 and TRBJ2-4; tentative D call: TRBD2 (7 bases). This CDR3 comprises 17 residues. Trimming took off 6 bases at V and 5 bases at J, with 23 bases between the two ends. CDR1 and CDR2 (germline): MRHNA, SNTAGT. The CDR3 bases are TGTGCCAGCAGCAAGACGGCTGGAGGGGGGGGTGAAAACATTCAGTACTTC. Protein: CASSKTAGGGGENIQYF.

In this sample, this clonotype turned up many times. The rearrangement joins TRBV6-1 to TRBJ2-7, with 10 bases identical to TRBD1. The CDR3 spans 17 residues. The V and J ends lost 6 bases and 1 base, in that order; junction bases with no gene match: 12. Per germline, CDR1 MNHNS and CDR2 SASEGT. The CDR3 protein is CASSLLDPGQGSYEQYF. The DNA for the CDR3 is TGTGCCAGCAGCCTCCTTGACCCGGGACAGGGGTCCTACGAGCAGTACTTC.

Comments on this clonotype: This could be a read error, since a much larger clone is one nucleotide away. The chain joins TRBV2 to TRBJ2-3, with 9 nucleotides matching TRBD2. This CDR3 contains 16 residues. Germline V gives CDR1 SNHLY, CDR2 FYNNEI. CDR3 region: CASSNIAGEGPDTHYF. In nucleotides, the CDR3 is TGTGCCAGCAGTAATATAGCGGGGGAGGGTCCAGATACGCACTATTTT.

This clonotype was counted many times. The chain carries TRBV18 and TRBJ2-2; D not resolved. CDR3 length equals 14 residues. Looked up from germline, CDR1 is KGHSH and CDR2 is LQKENI. V was clipped by 0 bases and J by 5 bases, with 7 bases between them. The CDR3 spells CASSPPKETGELFF. In DNA, the CDR3 is TGTGCCAGCTCACCACCGAAAGAGACCGGGGAGCTGTTTTTT.

This clonotype was observed at least ten times. V and J are TRBV24-1 and TRBJ2-7; no clear D gene. V lost 11 bases and J 2 bases, leaving 9 bases between the germline ends. The germline V gene encodes CDR1 KGHDR and CDR2 SFDVKD. This CDR3 is 11 amino acids long. CDR3 nucleotides: TGTGCCATCAAACAGACCTACGAGCAGTACTTC. It codes for CAIKQTYEQYF.

This clonotype appeared many times. V is TRBV18 and J is TRBJ2-5; 11 nucleotides line up with TRBD2. CDR3 size: 16 residues. The J segment lost 1 base and the V segment lost 3 bases, leaving 4 bases of the junction unmatched. The germline gives CDR1 KGHSH, CDR2 LQKENI. CDR3 nucleotides: TGTGCCAGCTCACCCTTAGGACTAGCGGGCCAAGAGACCCAGTACTTC. Its translation is CASSPLGLAGQETQYF.

This clonotype was detected ten times or more. This chain connects TRBV29-1 to TRBJ2-7, with 7 bases identical to TRBD1. The CDR3 totals 13 residues. The germline CDR1 and CDR2 sequences are SQVTM and ANQGSEA. V gave up 0 bases and J gave up 6 bases; unmatched junction bases: 5. CDR3 nucleotides: TGCAGCGTTGAAGAAGCGACAGGGACCGAGCAGTACTTC. Its protein is CSVEEATGTEQYF.

This clonotype occurred many times. The V gene is TRBV2, the J gene TRBJ2-2; 13 nucleotides match TRBD2. CDR1 is SNHLY and CDR2 is FYNNEI in the germline V gene. This CDR3 comprises 17 residues. The V segment lost 3 bases and the J segment 4 bases; nucleotides outside the gene matches: 5. DNA for the CDR3: TGTGCCAGCAGTGAGACTAGCGGGGGGAGGGGCACCGGGGAGCTGTTTTTT. Protein: CASSETSGGRGTGELFF.

This clonotype was detected ten times or more. Here the CDR3 reads CASSHQGRRAEAFF. DNA for the CDR3: TGCGCCAGCAGCCATCAGGGCAGAAGGGCTGAAGCTTTCTTT. This chain connects TRBV4-1 to TRBJ1-1; D is possibly TRBD1 (5 bases). V gave up 3 bases and J gave up 6 bases, with 14 bases separating them. The germline V gene encodes CDR1 MGHRA and CDR2 YSYEKL. This CDR3 contains 14 residues.

This clonotype was picked up one time. An end of the junction does not agree with germline; a read error may underlie this. The chain uses TRBV6-2 or TRBV6-3 and TRBJ1-1; D is undetermined. CDR1 MNHEY and CDR2 SVGEGT come from the germline V gene. CDR3 size: 12 residues. CDR3 in amino acids: CAGSYVGTEAFF. The CDR3 DNA follows: TGTGCCGGCAGCTACGTGGGCACTGAAGCTTTCTTT.